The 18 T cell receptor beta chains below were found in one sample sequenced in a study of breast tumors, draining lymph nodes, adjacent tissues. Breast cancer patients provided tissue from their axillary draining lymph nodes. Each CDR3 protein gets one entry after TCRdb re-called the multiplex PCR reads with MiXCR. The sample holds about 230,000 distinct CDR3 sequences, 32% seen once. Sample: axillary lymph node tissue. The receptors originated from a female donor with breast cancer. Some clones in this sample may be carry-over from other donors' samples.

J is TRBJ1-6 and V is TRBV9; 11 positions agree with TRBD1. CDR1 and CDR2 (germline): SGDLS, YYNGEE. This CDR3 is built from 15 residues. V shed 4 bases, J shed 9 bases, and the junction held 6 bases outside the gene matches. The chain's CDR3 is CASSPGQGEGSPLHF. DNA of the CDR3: TGTGCCAGCAGCCCGGGACAGGGGGAAGGTTCACCCCTCCACTTT.

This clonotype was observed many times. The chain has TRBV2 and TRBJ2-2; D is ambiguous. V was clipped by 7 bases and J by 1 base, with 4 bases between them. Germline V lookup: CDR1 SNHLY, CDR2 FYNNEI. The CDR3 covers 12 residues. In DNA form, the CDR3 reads TGTGCCAGCAAAATGAACACCGGGGAGCTGTTTTTT. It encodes CASKMNTGELFF.

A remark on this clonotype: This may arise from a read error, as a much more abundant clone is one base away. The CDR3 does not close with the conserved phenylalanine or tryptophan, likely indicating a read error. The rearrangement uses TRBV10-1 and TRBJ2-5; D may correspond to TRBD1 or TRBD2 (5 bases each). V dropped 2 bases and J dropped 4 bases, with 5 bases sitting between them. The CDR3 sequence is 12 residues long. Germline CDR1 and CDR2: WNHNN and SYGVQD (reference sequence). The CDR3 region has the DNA TGCGCCAGCAGTGAGGGGGGAGAGACCCAGTACTCC. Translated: CASSEGGETQYS.

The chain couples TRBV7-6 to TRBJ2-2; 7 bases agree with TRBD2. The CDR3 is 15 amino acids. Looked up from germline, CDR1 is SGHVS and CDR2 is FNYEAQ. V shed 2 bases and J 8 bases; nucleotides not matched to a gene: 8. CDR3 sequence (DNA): TGTGCCAGCAGCTTAACCACTAGCGTGGGGGGGGAGCTGTTTTTT. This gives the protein CASSLTTSVGGELFF.

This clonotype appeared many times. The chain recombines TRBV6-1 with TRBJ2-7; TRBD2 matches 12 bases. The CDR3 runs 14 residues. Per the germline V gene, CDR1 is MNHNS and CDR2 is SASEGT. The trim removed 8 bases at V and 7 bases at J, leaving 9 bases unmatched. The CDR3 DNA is TGTGCCAGCGAAGGACTAGCGGGAATGGGGGAGCAGTACTTC. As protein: CASEGLAGMGEQYF.

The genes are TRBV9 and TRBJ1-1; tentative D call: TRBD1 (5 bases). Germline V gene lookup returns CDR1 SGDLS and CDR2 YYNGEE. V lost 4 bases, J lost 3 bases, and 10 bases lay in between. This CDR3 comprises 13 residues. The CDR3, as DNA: TGTGCCAGCAGCTGGGGCTCTGACACTGAAGCTTTCTTT. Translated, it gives CASSWGSDTEAFF.

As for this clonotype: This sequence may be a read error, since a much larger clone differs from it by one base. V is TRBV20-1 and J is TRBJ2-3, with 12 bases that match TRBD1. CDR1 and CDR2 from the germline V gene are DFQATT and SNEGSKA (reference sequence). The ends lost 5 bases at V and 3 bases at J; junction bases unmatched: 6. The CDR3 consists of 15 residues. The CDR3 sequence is CSASRDRGRTDTQYF. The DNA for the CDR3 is TGCAGTGCTTCCCGGGACAGGGGGCGTACAGATACGCAGTATTTT.

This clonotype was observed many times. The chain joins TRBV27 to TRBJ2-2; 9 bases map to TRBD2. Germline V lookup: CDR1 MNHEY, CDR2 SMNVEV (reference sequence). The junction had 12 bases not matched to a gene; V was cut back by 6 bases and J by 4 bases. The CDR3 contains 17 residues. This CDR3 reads CASSRTSVTTATGELFF. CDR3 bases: TGTGCCAGCAGCCGGACTAGCGTAACGACGGCCACCGGGGAGCTGTTTTTT.

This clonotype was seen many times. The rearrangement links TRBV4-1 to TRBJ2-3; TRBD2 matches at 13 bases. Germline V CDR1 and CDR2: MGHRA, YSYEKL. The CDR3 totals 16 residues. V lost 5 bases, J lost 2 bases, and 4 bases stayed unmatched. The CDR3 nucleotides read TGCGCCAGCAGCTCGGGACTAGCGGGACTCACAGATACGCAGTATTTT. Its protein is CASSSGLAGLTDTQYF.

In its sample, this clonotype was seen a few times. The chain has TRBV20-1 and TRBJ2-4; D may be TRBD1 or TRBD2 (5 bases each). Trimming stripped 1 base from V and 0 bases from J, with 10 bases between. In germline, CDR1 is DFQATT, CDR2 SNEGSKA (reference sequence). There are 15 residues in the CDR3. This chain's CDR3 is CSARVGEIAKNIQYF. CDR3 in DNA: TGCAGTGCTAGAGTGGGGGAGATAGCCAAAAACATTCAGTACTTC.

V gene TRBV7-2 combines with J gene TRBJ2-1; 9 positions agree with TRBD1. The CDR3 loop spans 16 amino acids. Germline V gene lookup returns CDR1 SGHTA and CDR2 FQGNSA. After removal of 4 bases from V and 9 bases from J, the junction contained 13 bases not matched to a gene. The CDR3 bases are TGTGCCAGCAGCTCCCAAGGGACAGGGAGAGTGGTTGAGCAGTTCTTC. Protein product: CASSSQGTGRVVEQFF.

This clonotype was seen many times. CDR3 residues: CASSQGQPYEQYF. The CDR3 nucleotides are TGTGCCAGCAGCCAAGGGCAGCCCTACGAGCAGTACTTC. The chain carries TRBV3-1 and TRBJ2-7; D is uncertain. Germline loops: CDR1 LGHDT, CDR2 YNNKEL (reference sequence). The CDR3 totals 13 residues. Trimming shortened V by 1 base and J by 2 bases, and 6 bases separated the two germline ends.

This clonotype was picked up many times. The CDR3 sequence is CAWKDYNEQFF. As DNA, the CDR3 is TGTGCCTGGAAGGATTACAATGAGCAGTTCTTC. This chain uses TRBV30 with TRBJ2-1; D gene uncertain. The CDR3 loop spans 11 amino acids. Germline CDR1 GTSNPN, CDR2 SVGIG (reference sequence). The V end was cut by 4 bases, the J end by 4 bases, with 5 bases between.

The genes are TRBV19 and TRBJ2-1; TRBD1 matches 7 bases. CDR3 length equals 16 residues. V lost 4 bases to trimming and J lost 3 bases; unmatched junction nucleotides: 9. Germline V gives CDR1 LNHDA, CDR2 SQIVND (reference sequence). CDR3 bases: TGTGCCAGTAGTACTGCCGGGACAGTCGGCTACAATGAGCAGTTCTTC. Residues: CASSTAGTVGYNEQFF.

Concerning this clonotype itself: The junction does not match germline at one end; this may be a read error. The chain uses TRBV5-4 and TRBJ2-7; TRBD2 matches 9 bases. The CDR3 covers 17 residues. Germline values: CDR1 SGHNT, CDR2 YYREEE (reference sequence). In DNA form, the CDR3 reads TGTGCCGGCAGCCACCGGAACCCTATAGCGGGGGCCTACGAGCAGTACTTC. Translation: CAGSHRNPIAGAYEQYF.

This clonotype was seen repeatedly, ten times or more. This CDR3 is CSVEIGTDTQYF. The CDR3 coding sequence is TGCAGCGTTGAAATTGGCACAGATACGCAGTATTTT. The chain uses TRBV29-1 and TRBJ2-3; no firm D call. This CDR3 contains 12 residues. V lost 2 bases, J lost 1 base, and 4 bases lay in between. From germline, CDR1 is SQVTM and CDR2 ANQGSEA.

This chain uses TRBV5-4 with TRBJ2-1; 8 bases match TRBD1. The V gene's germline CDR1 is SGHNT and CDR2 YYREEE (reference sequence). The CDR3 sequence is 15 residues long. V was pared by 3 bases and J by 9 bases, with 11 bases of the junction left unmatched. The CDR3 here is CASSSGQAVFSEQFF. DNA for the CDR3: TGTGCCAGCAGCTCGGGACAGGCGGTTTTTAGTGAGCAGTTCTTC.

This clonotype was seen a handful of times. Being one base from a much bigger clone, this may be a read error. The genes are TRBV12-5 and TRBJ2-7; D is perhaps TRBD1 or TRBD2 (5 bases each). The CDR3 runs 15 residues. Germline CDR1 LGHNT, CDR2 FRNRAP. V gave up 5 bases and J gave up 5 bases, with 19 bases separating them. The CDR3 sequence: CASGNGARLQNEQYF. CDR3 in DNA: TGTGCTAGTGGTAACGGGGCGCGGCTGCAGAACGAGCAGTACTTC.